Listed below are T cell receptor beta chains from one sample, sequenced in a study of cytomegalovirus exposure and HLA in healthy donors. Clones were sequenced by immunoSEQ multiplex PCR, and TCRdb holds only the in-frame ones, with some missing. The data show 75,000 to 95,000 clones, about four fifths seen once. What was sequenced was PBMCs. Source of these receptors: a man aged 18 to 29 in good health and CMV-seronegative. Both conserved end residues are part of each CDR3. D genes are given only for firm matches. Rows may omit the clone size; those that give it use once, few, many or a size class.

-	TRBV4-3	TRBJ1-4	-	CASSQDLSEKLFF	TGCGCCAGCAGCCAAGATCTAAGTGAAAAACTGTTTTTT
TRBD2	TRBV9	TRBJ2-7	-	CASSPGLAGELKSYEQYF	TGTGCCAGCAGCCCAGGACTAGCGGGAGAACTTAAGTCCTACGAGCAGTACTTC
-	TRBV7-9	TRBJ2-7	-	CASSLGAGQGPSYEQYF	TGTGCCAGCAGCTTAGGGGCCGGGCAGGGGCCCTCCTACGAGCAGTACTTC
TRBD2	TRBV5-6	TRBJ2-7	-	CASSEPGLAGMGSEQYF	TGTGCCAGCAGCGAACCGGGACTAGCGGGGATGGGCTCCGAGCAGTACTTC
-	TRBV6-1	TRBJ2-7	-	CASSAGEAYEQYF	TGTGCCAGCAGTGCCGGGGAGGCCTACGAGCAGTACTTC
-	TRBV25-1	TRBJ1-1	-	CASSLPTDTEAFF	TGTGCCAGCAGCCTTCCCACGGACACTGAAGCTTTCTTT
TRBD1	TRBV5-8	TRBJ2-7	-	CASSLGQGVREQYF	TGTGCCAGCAGCTTGGGACAGGGTGTACGGGAGCAGTACTTC
TRBD1	TRBV28	TRBJ1-1	-	CASSLGQGYTEAFF	TGTGCCAGCAGTCTCGGACAGGGGTACACTGAAGCTTTCTTT
-	TRBV18	TRBJ1-5	-	CASSLNRVDQPQHF	TGTGCCAGCTCACTCAACAGGGTAGATCAGCCCCAGCATTTT
-	TRBV6-1	TRBJ1-2	once	CASIQAGTSGYTF	TGTGCCAGCATCCAGGCCGGGACATCTGGCTACACCTTC
TRBD2	TRBV7-8	TRBJ2-1	-	CASSHLLAGGNEQFF	TGTGCCAGCAGCCACCTTTTAGCGGGAGGGAATGAGCAGTTCTTC
-	TRBV15	TRBJ2-7	-	CATSPQYRKNSYEQYF	TGTGCCACCAGCCCCCAGTACAGGAAGAATTCCTACGAGCAGTACTTC
TRBD2	TRBV30	TRBJ2-1	-	CAWTQTSTGNNEQFF	TGTGCCTGGACCCAGACTAGCACGGGGAACAATGAGCAGTTCTTC
-	TRBV5-1	TRBJ2-2	-	CASSGPENTGELFF	TGCGCCAGCAGCGGGCCGGAGAACACCGGGGAGCTGTTTTTT
-	TRBV5-4	TRBJ2-7	-	CASSLASRTPYEQYF	TGTGCCAGCAGCTTGGCCTCGCGAACTCCCTACGAGCAGTACTTC
TRBD1	TRBV7-3	TRBJ2-1	-	CASSQGQAFGEQFF	TGTGCCAGCAGCCAGGGACAGGCATTCGGTGAGCAGTTCTTC
TRBD1	TRBV28	TRBJ1-2	-	CASSPRLMGQGDGYTF	TGTGCCAGCAGTCCTCGCTTGATGGGACAGGGTGATGGCTACACCTTC
TRBD1	TRBV5-8	TRBJ1-4	-	CASSSGQGVATNEKLFF	TGTGCCAGCAGCTCGGGACAGGGGGTTGCAACTAATGAAAAACTGTTTTTT